The rows below give T cell receptor beta chains drawn from one sample of a study of cytomegalovirus exposure and HLA in healthy donors. Clones were read by immunoSEQ multiplex PCR, and TCRdb kept only the in-frame ones, dropping some. Among some 250,000 clones, roughly 90% were seen once, and the ten largest hold more than 0.35%. Sequencing was performed on PBMCs. Source of these receptors: a woman under 30 in good health and CMV-seronegative. The CDR3 runs from the conserved cysteine through the conserved F or W. The D gene is left open where the match is weak. Not all rows give a size; the values are once, few, many and, for expanded clones, a class.

v_call	clone_size	j_call	d_call	cdr3_aa	cdr3_nt
TRBV23-1	-	TRBJ2-1	-	CASRSSDSYNEQFF	TGCGCCAGCAGATCTAGCGACTCCTACAATGAGCAGTTCTTC
TRBV28	-	TRBJ2-7	TRBD1	CASSQQGGPSYEQYF	TGTGCCAGCAGCCAACAGGGGGGCCCCTCCTACGAGCAGTACTTC
TRBV15	-	TRBJ1-4	-	CATRPTATNEKLFF	TGTGCCACCAGACCGACAGCAACTAATGAAAAACTGTTTTTT
TRBV30	few	TRBJ2-3	TRBD2	CAWSVGAGGHTDTQYF	TGTGCCTGGAGTGTGGGAGCGGGGGGGCACACAGATACGCAGTATTTT
TRBV29-1	-	TRBJ2-2	-	CSVEGGANTGELFF	TGCAGCGTTGAGGGTGGAGCGAACACCGGGGAGCTGTTTTTT
TRBV7-2	few	TRBJ1-2	-	CASSLERAQSGYTF	TGTGCCAGCAGCTTGGAGAGGGCGCAAAGTGGCTACACCTTC
TRBV7-3	-	TRBJ2-1	TRBD1	CASSLGQGVLGNEQFF	TGTGCCAGCAGCTTGGGACAGGGGGTCTTGGGTAATGAGCAGTTCTTC
TRBV13	-	TRBJ2-2	-	CASSNYRDNSNTGELFF	TGTGCCAGCAGTAATTACCGGGACAACTCGAACACCGGGGAGCTGTTTTTT
TRBV19	few	TRBJ2-3	-	CATQRPAYSSTDTQYF	TGTGCTACCCAGCGGCCGGCATACTCTAGCACAGATACGCAGTATTTT
TRBV7-2	-	TRBJ1-3	-	CASSLNLGNTIYF	TGTGCCAGCAGCCTAAATTTGGGAAACACCATATATTTT
TRBV27	-	TRBJ2-7	TRBD2	CASSFHLAAEQYF	TGTGCCAGCAGTTTTCACCTAGCGGCCGAGCAGTACTTC
TRBV10-1	-	TRBJ2-2	-	CASSDSQGYTNTGELFF	TGCGCCAGCAGTGACTCCCAGGGCTATACGAACACCGGGGAGCTGTTTTTT
TRBV6-1	-	TRBJ2-1	TRBD1	CAANRQGVYNEQFF	TGTGCCGCAAATAGACAGGGGGTCTACAATGAGCAGTTCTTC
TRBV27	-	TRBJ1-2	TRBD1	CASSPALMDRGKANYGYTF	TGTGCCAGCAGTCCCGCCCTAATGGACAGGGGGAAAGCTAACTATGGCTACACCTTC
TRBV27	-	TRBJ1-1	TRBD1	CASGQTGGFTEAFF	TGTGCCAGCGGGCAAACAGGGGGCTTCACTGAAGCTTTCTTT
TRBV4-1	once	TRBJ2-7	TRBD1	CASSQDLGQGVLYEQYF	TGCGCCAGCAGCCAAGATCTTGGCCAGGGGGTTTTGTACGAGCAGTACTTC
TRBV2	-	TRBJ1-2	-	CASSDPSKTGGYTF	TGTGCCAGCAGTGACCCCAGCAAAACGGGGGGCTACACCTTC
TRBV5-6	-	TRBJ1-2	-	CASSTPDTGYTF	TGTGCCAGCAGCACGCCGGACACCGGCTACACCTTC
TRBV9	once	TRBJ1-1	-	CASSTGTVNTEAFF	TGTGCCAGCAGCACAGGGACGGTGAACACTGAAGCTTTCTTT
TRBV6-1	-	TRBJ1-2	TRBD1	CASSDWDRGGRNGYTF	TGTGCCAGCAGTGACTGGGACAGGGGAGGTAGGAATGGCTACACCTTC
TRBV9	-	TRBJ1-2	-	CASSVGPGQGYGYTF	TGTGCCAGCAGCGTAGGCCCAGGGCAAGGCTATGGCTACACCTTC
TRBV25-1	-	TRBJ2-7	-	CASSGRGSYVVEQYF	TGTGCCAGCAGTGGCAGGGGCTCCTACGTCGTCGAGCAGTACTTC
TRBV7-8	-	TRBJ2-2	TRBD2	CASSSLAGPNTGELFF	TGTGCCAGCAGCTCGTTAGCGGGGCCTAACACCGGGGAGCTGTTTTTT
TRBV6-1	-	TRBJ1-3	-	CASSPTPQSGNTIYF	TGTGCCAGCAGCCCAACCCCCCAGTCGGGAAACACCATATATTTT
TRBV7-7	-	TRBJ2-5	-	CASSLDGEETQYF	TGTGCTAGCAGCCTCGACGGGGAGGAGACCCAGTACTTC
TRBV2	-	TRBJ2-5	-	CASSVLTDQETQYF	TGTGCCAGCAGTGTGTTGACAGATCAAGAGACCCAGTACTTC
TRBV29-1	-	TRBJ2-7	TRBD1	CSVEGTGVGKLGEQYF	TGCAGCGTTGAGGGGACAGGAGTCGGGAAATTGGGGGAGCAGTACTTC
TRBV27	-	TRBJ2-7	TRBD1	CASSPGQGIFEQYF	TGTGCCAGCAGTCCGGGACAGGGGATATTCGAGCAGTACTTC
TRBV28	-	TRBJ2-3	-	CASTPVGGRTDTQYF	TGTGCCAGCACCCCAGTCGGGGGACGCACAGATACGCAGTATTTT
TRBV7-2	-	TRBJ2-7	-	CASSLGAVYEQYF	TGTGCCAGCAGCTTAGGGGCTGTTTACGAGCAGTACTTC